This TCR beta chain was recovered during a study of blood T cells in healthy people across ages. Whole-study context: About one barcoded beta molecule per two T cells was the capture yield of template switching.

Using a J-beta primer mix together with a sample-barcoded 5' primer, a second PCR was run for roughly 7 to 12 cycles. TCRdb independently ran MiXCR on the 5' RACE reads; one entry per CDR3 protein. Among about 570,000 distinct CDR3 sequences listed, about 28% were seen once. Total RNA amounts of at least 5 micrograms were extracted per sample. Only a few counts were recorded for this clonotype. The V gene's germline CDR1 is SGDLS and CDR2 YYNGEE. This CDR3 region has 13 residues. The germline V and J ends were trimmed by 2 bases and 5 bases, with 10 bases remaining between them. These same data were also listed under a study on T cells of mothers and their children.

The chain couples TRBV9 to TRBJ1-2; TRBD1 might be the D (6 bases). The clonotype originates from a boy aged 2-15 years in good health. What was sequenced was blood. The CDR3 loop reads CASSVGAVYGYTF. In DNA, the CDR3 is TGTGCCAGCAGCGTGGGGGCCGTGTATGGCTACACCTTC.